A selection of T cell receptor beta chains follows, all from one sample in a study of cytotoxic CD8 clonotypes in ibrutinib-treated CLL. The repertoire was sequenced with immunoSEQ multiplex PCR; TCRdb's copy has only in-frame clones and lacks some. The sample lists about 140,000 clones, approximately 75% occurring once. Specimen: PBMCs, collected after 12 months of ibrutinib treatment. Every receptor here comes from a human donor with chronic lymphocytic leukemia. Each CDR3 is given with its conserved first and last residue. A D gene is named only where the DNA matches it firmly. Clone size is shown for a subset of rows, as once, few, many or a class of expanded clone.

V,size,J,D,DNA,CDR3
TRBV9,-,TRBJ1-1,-,TGTGCCAGCAGCGTGGGGCACATAAACACTGAAGCTTTCTTT,CASSVGHINTEAFF
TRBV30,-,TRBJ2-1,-,TGTGCCTGTCCCGGTGTGGCGGGACCTTTCAATGAGCAGTTCTTC,CACPGVAGPFNEQFF
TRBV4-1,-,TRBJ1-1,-,TGCGCCAGCAGCCAAGGTTCAACCGAGAACACTGAAGCTTTCTTT,CASSQGSTENTEAFF
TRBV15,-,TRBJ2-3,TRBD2,TGTGCCACCAGCAGAGGGCTAGCGGGGCGCACAGATACGCAGTATTTT,CATSRGLAGRTDTQYF
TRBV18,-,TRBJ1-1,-,TGTGCCAGCTCGTCGGGGCTTATGGGCACTGAAGCTTTCTTT,CASSSGLMGTEAFF
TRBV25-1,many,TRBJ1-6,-,TGTGCCAGTTCCATCGGACCTTCACCCCTCCACTTT,CASSIGPSPLHF
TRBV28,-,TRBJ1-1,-,TGTGCCACCTCATACACTGAAGCTTTCTTT,CATSYTEAFF
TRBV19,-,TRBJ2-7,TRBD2,TGTGCCAGTAGTATACTGGCGGGAGGGCCCGAGCAGTACTTC,CASSILAGGPEQYF
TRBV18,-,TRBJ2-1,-,TGTGCCAGCTCACCGCGAGGGACTCCCAATGAGCAGTTCTTC,CASSPRGTPNEQFF
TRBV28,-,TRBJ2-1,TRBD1,TGTGCCAGCAGTTTTTGGGGGGACAGGGTGGTAAATGAGCAGTTCTTC,CASSFWGDRVVNEQFF
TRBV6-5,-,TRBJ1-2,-,TGTGCCAGCAGTTCGACCGTTGACTATGGCTACACCTTC,CASSSTVDYGYTF
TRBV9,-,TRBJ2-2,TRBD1,TGTGCCAGCAGCCAGACAGGGACGAACACCGGGGAGCTGTTTTTT,CASSQTGTNTGELFF
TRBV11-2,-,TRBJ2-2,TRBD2,TGTGCCAGCAGACGCAGCGGGGGGTCCGGGGAGCTGTTTTTT,CASRRSGGSGELFF
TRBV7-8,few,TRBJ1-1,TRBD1,TGTGCCAGCAGCCTCGACAGGGTTGGAGCTTTCTTT,CASSLDRVGAFF
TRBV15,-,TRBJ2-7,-,TGTGCCACCAGCACACCGGGACAGGGGCCTAGCGGGAGGTACGAGCAGTACTTC,CATSTPGQGPSGRYEQYF
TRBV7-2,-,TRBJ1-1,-,TGTGCCAGCAGCGCCTTTAGATACACTGAAGCTTTCTTT,CASSAFRYTEAFF
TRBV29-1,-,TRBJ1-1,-,TGCAGCGTTGAAGGGTGGGGAGATGAAGCTTTCTTT,CSVEGWGDEAFF
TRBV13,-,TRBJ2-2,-,TGTGCCAGCAGTTTCGGGAGCGCCGGGGAGCTGTTTTTT,CASSFGSAGELFF
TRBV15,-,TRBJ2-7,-,TGTGCCACCAGCTTCGGCGGGGTTACGGGATACGAGCAGTACTTC,CATSFGGVTGYEQYF
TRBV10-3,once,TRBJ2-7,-,TGTGCCATCAGTGAATCTTGGATTGGCGCCTACGAGCAGTACTTC,CAISESWIGAYEQYF
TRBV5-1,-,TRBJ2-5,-,TGCGCCAGCAGCTTGGGACGGGGAGAGACCCAGTACTTC,CASSLGRGETQYF
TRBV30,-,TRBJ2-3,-,TGTGCCTGGAATACTTACACAGATACGCAGTATTTT,CAWNTYTDTQYF
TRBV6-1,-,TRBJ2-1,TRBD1,TGTGCCAGCAGCAGACCGGGACAGGGCATCAATGAGCAGTTCTTC,CASSRPGQGINEQFF
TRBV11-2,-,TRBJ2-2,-,TGTGCCAGCAGCTTAGTTAGGGGGGCCGGGATCCGACGCGGGGAGCTGTTTTTT,CASSLVRGAGIRRGELFF
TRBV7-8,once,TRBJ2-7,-,TGTGCCAGCAGCTTCCGGGACCTGGGAGACTACGAGCAGTACTTC,CASSFRDLGDYEQYF
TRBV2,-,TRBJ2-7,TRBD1,TGTGCCAGCAGGGTTCGGGACAGCAGCTCCTACGAGCAGTACTTC,CASRVRDSSSYEQYF
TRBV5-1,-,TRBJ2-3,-,TGCGCCAGCAGTTCAGGGGCCGGGGATACGCAGTATTTT,CASSSGAGDTQYF
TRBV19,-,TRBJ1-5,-,TGTGCCAGTAGGGTTCAGGGCGGTCAGCCCCAGCATTTT,CASRVQGGQPQHF
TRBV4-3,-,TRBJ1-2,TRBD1,TGCGCCAGCAGCCAAGAATTGTCTACGGGACAGGGGGCGCATGGCTACACCTTC,CASSQELSTGQGAHGYTF
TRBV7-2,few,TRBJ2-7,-,TGTGCCAGCAGCTTTTTGGCAGGGGCCCGGGAGTACGAGCAGTACTTC,CASSFLAGAREYEQYF
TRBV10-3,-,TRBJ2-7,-,TGTGCCATCAGGGCCAGTAGCGAGCAGTACTTC,CAIRASSEQYF
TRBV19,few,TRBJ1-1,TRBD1,TGTGCCAGTATCGGGACAGATATGAACACTGAAGCTTTCTTT,CASIGTDMNTEAFF
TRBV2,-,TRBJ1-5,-,TGTGCCAGCAGTGAAATCAGCAATCAGCCCCAGCATTTT,CASSEISNQPQHF
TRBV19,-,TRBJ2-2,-,TGTGCCAGTAGTTTCGGACTCTGGGGAGGCGGGGAGCTGTTTTTT,CASSFGLWGGGELFF
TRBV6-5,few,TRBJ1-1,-,TGTGCCAGCAGTTACTCCATTGGGGTGGAGACTGAAGCTTTCTTT,CASSYSIGVETEAFF
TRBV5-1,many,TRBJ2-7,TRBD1,TGCGCCAGCAGCCCGGGGACAGGGGGGGTGTACGAGCAGTACTTC,CASSPGTGGVYEQYF
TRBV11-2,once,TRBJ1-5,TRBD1,TGTGGCAGCAGCTTAGATCGCAGGACAGGGGGCCGACAGCCCCAGCATTTT,CGSSLDRRTGGRQPQHF
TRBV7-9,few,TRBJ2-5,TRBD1,TGTGCCAGCAGCCCTCGTCCCGGGACAGGGGGCTGGGAGACCCAGTACTTC,CASSPRPGTGGWETQYF
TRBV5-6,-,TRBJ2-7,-,TGTGCCAGCAGCTTGAAAGGGTTTAGCGGCTACGAGCAGTACTTC,CASSLKGFSGYEQYF
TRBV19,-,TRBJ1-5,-,TGTGCCAGTAGTACTACGCACTACTATAGCAATCAGCCCCAGCATTTT,CASSTTHYYSNQPQHF
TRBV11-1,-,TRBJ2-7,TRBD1,TGTGCCAGCAGCTTATTCGCCGGGACAGGGGTTGGCGAGCAGTACTTC,CASSLFAGTGVGEQYF
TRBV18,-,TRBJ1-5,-,TGTGCCAGCTCAGGGGAAGGACAACAGCCCCAGCATTTT,CASSGEGQQPQHF
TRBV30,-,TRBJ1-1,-,TGTGCCTGGAGTGTACGGCTGAACACTGAAGCTTTCTTT,CAWSVRLNTEAFF
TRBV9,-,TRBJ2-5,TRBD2,TGTGCCAGCAGCTCCGGGACTAGCGGGGGAGGAGCAGAGACCCAGTACTTC,CASSSGTSGGGAETQYF
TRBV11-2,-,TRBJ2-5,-,TGTGCCAGCAGCGGGCCGGGCCAAGAGACCCAGTACTTC,CASSGPGQETQYF
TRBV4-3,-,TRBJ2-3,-,TGCGCCAGCAGCCAAGAACGGGGGTCGGGCACAGATACGCAGTATTTT,CASSQERGSGTDTQYF
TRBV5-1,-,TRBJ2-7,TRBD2,TGCGCCAGCAGCATGACAATAGCGGGAGGGCCCTACGAGCAGTACTTC,CASSMTIAGGPYEQYF
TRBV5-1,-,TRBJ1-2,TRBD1,TGCGCCAGCAGCAGGGACAGTCCCTCGGACTATGGCTACACCTTC,CASSRDSPSDYGYTF
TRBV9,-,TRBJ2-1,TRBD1,TGTGCCAGCGCGACAGGGGCCTACAATGAGCAGTTCTTC,CASATGAYNEQFF
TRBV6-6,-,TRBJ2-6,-,TGTGCCAGCAGTTACTCCGGTGGGGCTGGGGCCAACGTCCTGACTTTC,CASSYSGGAGANVLTF
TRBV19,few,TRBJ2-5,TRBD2,TGTGCCAGTAGTATCGTTAGCGGGAGTATCGGGGAGACCCAGTACTTC,CASSIVSGSIGETQYF
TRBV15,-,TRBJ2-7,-,TGTGCCACCAGCAACGGCGGCAACTACGAGCAGTACTTC,CATSNGGNYEQYF